This TCR beta chain was documented in a study of blood T cell repertoires in COVID-19. As for the study in general: Researchers got acute and convalescent COVID-19 samples from the United States, Italy and Spain.

Enrollment of patients from Seattle took place during active infection, with longitudinal follow-up. This CDR3 is 14 amino acids long. From germline, CDR1 is LNHNV and CDR2 YYDKDF (reference sequence). V was trimmed by 6 bases and J by 1 base, leaving 9 bases between them. Authors' processing steps: Reference gene primer amplification yielded estimated nucleated cell counts. This table comes from immunoSEQ multiplex PCR, and its TCRdb copy is limited to in-frame clones, with some not included. The DNA gave D and trimming, while V, J and clone size come from that table. This sample has about 300,000 clones, with roughly 91% found just once.

The receptor's source is a woman aged 25 to 39 with COVID-19, enrolled during active disease. The V and J genes are TRBV15 and TRBJ2-2, with D possibly TRBD1 on 5 matching bases. Sequencing was done on a sample of peripheral blood. The CDR3 DNA sequence: TGTGCCACCAGGGACATCAGGAACACCGGGGAGCTGTTTTTT. Its protein is CATRDIRNTGELFF.